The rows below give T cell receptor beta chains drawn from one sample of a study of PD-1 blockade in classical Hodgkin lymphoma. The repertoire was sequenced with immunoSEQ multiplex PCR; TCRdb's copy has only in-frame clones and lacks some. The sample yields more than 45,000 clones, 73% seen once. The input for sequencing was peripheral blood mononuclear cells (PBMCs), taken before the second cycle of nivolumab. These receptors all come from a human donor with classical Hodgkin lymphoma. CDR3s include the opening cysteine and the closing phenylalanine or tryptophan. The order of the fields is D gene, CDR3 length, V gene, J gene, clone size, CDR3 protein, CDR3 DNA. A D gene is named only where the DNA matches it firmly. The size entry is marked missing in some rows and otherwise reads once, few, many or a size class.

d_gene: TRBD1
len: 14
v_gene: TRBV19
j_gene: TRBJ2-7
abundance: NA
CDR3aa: CASSWDRGGLEQYF
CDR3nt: TGTGCCAGTAGTTGGGACAGGGGCGGTCTCGAGCAGTACTTC

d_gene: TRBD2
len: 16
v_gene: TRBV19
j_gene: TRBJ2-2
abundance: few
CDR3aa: CASSPSGTLTGGELFF
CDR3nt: TGTGCCAGTAGCCCTAGCGGGACCTTAACTGGCGGGGAGCTGTTTTTT

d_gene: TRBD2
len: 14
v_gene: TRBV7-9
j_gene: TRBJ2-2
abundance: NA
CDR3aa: CASSLKRGAGELFF
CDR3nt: TGTGCCAGCAGCTTAAAGCGGGGCGCCGGGGAGCTGTTTTTT

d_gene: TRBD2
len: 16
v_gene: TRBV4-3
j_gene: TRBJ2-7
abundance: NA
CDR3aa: CASSERSGTSGKVRYF
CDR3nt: TGCGCCAGCAGTGAACGTTCCGGGACTAGCGGGAAGGTGCGGTACTTC

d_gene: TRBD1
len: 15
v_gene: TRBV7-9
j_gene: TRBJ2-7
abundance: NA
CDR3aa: CASSHGTGDSYEQYF
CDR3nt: TGTGCCAGCAGCCACGGGACAGGCGACTCCTACGAGCAGTACTTC

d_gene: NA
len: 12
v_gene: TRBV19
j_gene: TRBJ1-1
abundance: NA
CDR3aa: CASSIQNTEAFF
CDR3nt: TGTGCCAGTAGTATCCAAAACACTGAAGCTTTCTTT

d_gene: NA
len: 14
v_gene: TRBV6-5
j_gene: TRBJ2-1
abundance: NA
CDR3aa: CASSSPSGGARQFF
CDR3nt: TGTGCCAGCAGTTCCCCCTCGGGGGGCGCCCGGCAGTTCTTC

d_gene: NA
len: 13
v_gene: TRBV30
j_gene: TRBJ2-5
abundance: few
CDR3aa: CAWNGGGGGTQYF
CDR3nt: TGTGCCTGGAACGGGGGAGGAGGAGGGACCCAGTACTTC

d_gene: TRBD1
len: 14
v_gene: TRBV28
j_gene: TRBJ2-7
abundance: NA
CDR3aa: CASSLGTGVGEQYF
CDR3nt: TGTGCCAGCAGTTTAGGAACAGGGGTGGGCGAGCAGTACTTC

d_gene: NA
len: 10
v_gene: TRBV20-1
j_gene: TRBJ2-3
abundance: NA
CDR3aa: CSRPGDTQYF
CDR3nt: TGCAGTCGACCCGGAGATACGCAGTATTTT

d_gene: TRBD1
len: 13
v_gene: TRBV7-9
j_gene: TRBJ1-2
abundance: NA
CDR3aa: CASSPTGVEGYTF
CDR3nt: TGTGCCAGCAGCCCGACAGGGGTAGAGGGCTACACCTTC

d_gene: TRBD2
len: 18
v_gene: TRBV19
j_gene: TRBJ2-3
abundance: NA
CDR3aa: CASSRRRESLLSTDTQYF
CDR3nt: TGTGCCAGTAGTAGGCGGCGGGAGAGTCTCCTTAGCACAGATACGCAGTATTTT

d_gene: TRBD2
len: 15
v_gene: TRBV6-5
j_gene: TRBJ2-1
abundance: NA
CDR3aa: CASSPGTRGGGEQFF
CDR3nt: TGTGCCAGCAGTCCCGGGACTAGAGGGGGGGGTGAGCAGTTCTTC

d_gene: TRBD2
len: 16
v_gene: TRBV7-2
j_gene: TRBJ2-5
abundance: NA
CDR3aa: CASSLAGLGWRETQYF
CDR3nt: TGTGCCAGCAGCTTAGCGGGACTAGGATGGAGGGAGACCCAGTACTTC

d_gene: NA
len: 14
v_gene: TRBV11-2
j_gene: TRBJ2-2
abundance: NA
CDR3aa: CASSLVVNTGELFF
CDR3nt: TGTGCCAGCAGCTTAGTGGTGAACACCGGGGAGCTGTTTTTT

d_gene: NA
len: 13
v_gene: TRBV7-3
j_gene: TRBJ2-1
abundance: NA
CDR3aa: CASSLIPPNEQFF
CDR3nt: TGTGCCAGCAGCTTAATTCCCCCAAATGAGCAGTTCTTC

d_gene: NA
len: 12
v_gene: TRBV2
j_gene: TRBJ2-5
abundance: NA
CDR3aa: CASSLLAQTQYF
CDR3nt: TGTGCCAGCAGTCTTCTAGCTCAGACCCAGTACTTC

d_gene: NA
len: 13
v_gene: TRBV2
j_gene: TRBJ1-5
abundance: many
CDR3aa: CASSADQGQPQHF
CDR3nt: TGTGCCAGCAGTGCGGACCAGGGTCAGCCCCAGCATTTT

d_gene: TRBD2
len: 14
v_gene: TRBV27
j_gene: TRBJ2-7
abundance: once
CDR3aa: CASSPSGRIDEQYF
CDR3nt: TGTGCCAGCAGCCCTAGCGGGAGAATCGACGAGCAGTACTTC

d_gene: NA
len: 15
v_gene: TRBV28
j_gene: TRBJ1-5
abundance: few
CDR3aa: CASSASVNSNQPQHF
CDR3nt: TGTGCCAGCAGCGCCTCGGTAAATAGCAATCAGCCCCAGCATTTT

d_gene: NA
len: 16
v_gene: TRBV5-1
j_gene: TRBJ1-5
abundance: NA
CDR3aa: CASSPEGGNSGQPQHF
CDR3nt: TGCGCCAGCAGCCCGGAAGGTGGGAATTCAGGACAGCCCCAGCATTTT

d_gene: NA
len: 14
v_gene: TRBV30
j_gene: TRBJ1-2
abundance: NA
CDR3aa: CAGVRGGGHYGYTF
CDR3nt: TGTGCCGGAGTAAGGGGGGGCGGTCACTATGGCTACACCTTC

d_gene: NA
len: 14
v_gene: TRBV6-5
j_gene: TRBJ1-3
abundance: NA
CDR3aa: CASRAGLNGNTIYF
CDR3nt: TGTGCCAGCAGGGCCGGACTAAATGGAAACACCATATATTTT

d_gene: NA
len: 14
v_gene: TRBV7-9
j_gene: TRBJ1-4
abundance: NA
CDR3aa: CASSFAATNEKLFF
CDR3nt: TGTGCCAGCAGCTTCGCAGCCACTAATGAAAAACTGTTTTTT

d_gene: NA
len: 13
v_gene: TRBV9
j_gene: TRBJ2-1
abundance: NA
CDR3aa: CASSVARLGEQFF
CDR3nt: TGTGCCAGCAGCGTAGCTCGCTTAGGTGAGCAGTTCTTC

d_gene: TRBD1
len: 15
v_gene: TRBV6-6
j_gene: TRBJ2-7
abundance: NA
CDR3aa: CASRARTGQSYEQYF
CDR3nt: TGTGCCAGCAGAGCCAGGACAGGGCAGTCCTACGAGCAGTACTTC

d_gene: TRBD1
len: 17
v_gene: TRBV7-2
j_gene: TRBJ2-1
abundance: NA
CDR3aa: CASRPLGQGAEYNEQFF
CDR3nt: TGTGCCAGCAGGCCCCTTGGGCAGGGGGCGGAGTACAATGAGCAGTTCTTC

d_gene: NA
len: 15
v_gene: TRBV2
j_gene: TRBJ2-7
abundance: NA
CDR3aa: CASIFRDTSSYEQYF
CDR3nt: TGTGCCAGCATCTTCCGGGACACCAGCTCCTACGAGCAGTACTTC

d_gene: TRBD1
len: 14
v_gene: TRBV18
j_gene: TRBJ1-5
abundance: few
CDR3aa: CASSRQGVGQPQHF
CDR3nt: TGTGCCAGCTCCCGACAGGGGGTAGGTCAGCCCCAGCATTTT

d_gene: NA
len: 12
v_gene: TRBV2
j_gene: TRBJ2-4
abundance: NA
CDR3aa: CASSESKNIQYF
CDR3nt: TGTGCCAGCAGTGAATCCAAAAACATTCAGTACTTC

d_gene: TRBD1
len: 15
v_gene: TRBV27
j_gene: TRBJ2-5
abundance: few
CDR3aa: CASSFTGGNFGTQYF
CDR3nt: TGTGCCAGCAGTTTTACAGGGGGCAACTTCGGGACCCAGTACTTC